This T cell receptor (beta chain) was recorded in a study of CD8+ T cells in alopecia areata. RNA was isolated and reverse transcribed to cDNA, the sequencing template. TCRdb keeps only in-frame clones here, not all; method: immunoSEQ multiplex PCR. The repertoire has under 350,000 clones, 58% of them found once; the top ten carry approximately 1.8%. The sample's treatment: oral pan-JAK inhibitor, 5-10 mg twice daily. The receptor was derived from a human donor with alopecia areata. Here the sequenced sample was CD4+ T cells sorted from blood, taken at week 24, from a patient treated with tofacitinib.

The DNA for the CDR3 is TGTGCCAGCAGCCCCGCTAGGGCCCAAGAGACCCAGTACTTC. Residues: CASSPARAQETQYF. The chain carries TRBV28 and TRBJ2-5; D is ambiguous. The germline CDR1 and CDR2 sequences are MDHEN and SYDVKM. The CDR3 runs to 14 residues. V lost 6 bases and J lost 1, with 12 bases in between.